The 30 T cell receptor beta chains below all came from one sample that was sequenced in a study of blood T cell repertoires in COVID-19. Profiling relied on immunoSEQ multiplex PCR, and the TCRdb table lists in-frame clones only, not all of them. The sample includes some 90,000 clones, around 92% seen only once; the top ten take roughly 2.6%. Sequencing used peripheral blood. The receptors come from a man aged 50-59 years with COVID-19, enrolled during active disease.

The gene calls are TRBV3-1 (or the pseudogene TRBV3-2) and TRBJ2-7; tentative D call: TRBD1 (6 bases). Trimming took 6 bases from V and 5 from J, leaving 20 bases between them. This CDR3 region has 15 residues. The V gene's germline CDR1 is LGHDT and CDR2 YNNKEL (reference sequence). The CDR3: CASRHEWQGNDEQYF. The CDR3 region has the DNA TGTGCCAGCAGGCATGAGTGGCAGGGGAATGACGAGCAGTACTTC.

The chain links TRBV7-9 to TRBJ1-4; 7 nucleotides line up with TRBD1. Germline V CDR1 and CDR2: SEHNR, FQNEAQ (reference sequence). Trimming at V came to 0 bases and at J to 8 bases, leaving 3 bases not matched to a gene. The length of the CDR3 is 14 residues. The CDR3 DNA sequence: TGTGCCAGCAGCTTAGCAGGGGGCGCGGAAAAACTGTTTTTT. It codes for CASSLAGGAEKLFF.

The rearrangement joins TRBV7-9 to TRBJ2-1; a weak D match, TRBD2 (6 bases). V was shortened by 1 base and J by 9 bases, with 16 bases between the two germline ends. The CDR3 runs to 15 residues. Germline V gives CDR1 SEHNR, CDR2 FQNEAQ (reference sequence). CDR3 DNA: TGTGCCAGCAGCTTAGACCGGGGACTGGGGGGTGAGCAGTTCTTC. Amino acids: CASSLDRGLGGEQFF.

V is TRBV21-1 and J is TRBJ1-3. TRBV21-1 is a pseudogene. This CDR3 comprises 15 residues. The CDR3 loop is CASSSGISSGNTIYF. In DNA, the CDR3 is TGTGCCAGCAGCAGCGGTATTAGCTCTGGAAACACCATATATTTT.

The chain combines TRBV12-3 or TRBV12-4 with TRBJ1-2; a possible D gene is TRBD1 (6 bases). The CDR3 is 13 amino acids. The ends were cut back, 6 bases at V and 4 bases at J, with 12 bases in the middle. CDR3 nucleotide sequence: TGTGCCAGCAGCCAGGGACACCTCTATGGCTACACCTTC. This sequence encodes CASSQGHLYGYTF.

The rearrangement links TRBV3-1 (or the pseudogene TRBV3-2) to TRBJ1-2; D remains ambiguous. V was cut by 1 base and J by 6 bases, with 9 bases left in between. This CDR3 comprises 13 residues. Germline V lookup: CDR1 LGHDT, CDR2 YNNKEL (reference sequence). This CDR3 is CASSQVPGDGYTF. Written as DNA, the CDR3 is TGTGCCAGCAGCCAAGTTCCAGGTGATGGCTACACCTTC.

The chain joins TRBV7-9 to TRBJ1-1; 10 bases are shared with TRBD1. The germline V gene encodes CDR1 SEHNR and CDR2 FQNEAQ (reference sequence). The CDR3 has 12 residues. V trimming: 0 bases; J trimming: 12 bases; junction bases outside the gene matches: 1. DNA of the CDR3: TGTGCCAGCAGCTTAGCGACAGGGGGCACTTTCTTT. Translated, it gives CASSLATGGTFF.

The rearrangement uses TRBV7-9 and TRBJ2-7; the match to TRBD1 covers 7 bases. Per germline, CDR1 SEHNR and CDR2 FQNEAQ (reference sequence). This CDR3 contains 14 residues. V shed 6 bases, J shed 2 bases, and the junction held 7 bases outside the gene matches. The CDR3: CASRKTGTTYEQYF. The CDR3, as DNA: TGTGCCAGCAGAAAGACAGGGACCACCTACGAGCAGTACTTC.

V is TRBV7-6 and J is TRBJ2-7; 7 bases map to TRBD1. V shed 1 base and J 0 bases; nucleotides not matched to a gene: 3. This CDR3 contains 15 residues. Germline lookup yields CDR1 SGHVS and CDR2 FNYEAQ. The CDR3 DNA is TGTGCCAGCAGCTTAGGGTGGGACAGCTCCTACGAGCAGTACTTC. Translated, it gives CASSLGWDSSYEQYF.

This clone was found once. The CDR3 loop is CASSPRDIDEQYF. In DNA, the CDR3 is TGTGCCAGCTCACCTCGGGACATCGACGAGCAGTACTTC. This chain joins TRBV18 and TRBJ2-7; D might be TRBD1 (6 bases). Between the trimmed V and J ends, which lost 3 bases and 5 bases, there was a span of 11 bases. CDR1 is KGHSH and CDR2 is LQKENI in the germline V gene. The CDR3 has 13 residues.

This clone was observed a handful of times. The chain has TRBV6-2 or TRBV6-3 and TRBJ1-6, with TRBD1 matching 7 bases. Germline loops: CDR1 MNHEY, CDR2 SVGEGT. This CDR3 is 13 amino acids long. The junction had 3 bases not matched to a gene; V was cut back by 6 bases and J by 7 bases. The CDR3 here is CASSRQGNSPLHF. The CDR3 DNA sequence: TGTGCCAGCAGCCGACAGGGAAATTCACCCCTCCACTTT.

The chain has TRBV10-3 and TRBJ1-2; 9 positions match TRBD1. V dropped 11 bases and J dropped 6; count of bases not matched to a gene: 10. The CDR3 runs 13 residues. Germline lookup yields CDR1 ENHRY and CDR2 SYGVKD. CDR3 DNA: TGTGCCTTTAAACCGGGACAGGGCCATGGCTACACCTTC. Translating gives CAFKPGQGHGYTF.

This chain uses TRBV6-2 or TRBV6-3 with TRBJ1-6; perhaps TRBD1 as D (6 bases). The CDR3 is made up of 15 amino acids. The ends were cut back, 4 bases at V and 4 bases at J, with 11 bases in the middle. Germline CDR1 MNHEY, CDR2 SVGEGT. CDR3 region: CASSSGQIYNSPLHF. In DNA form, the CDR3 reads TGTGCCAGCAGTTCCGGACAGATTTATAATTCACCCCTCCACTTT.

The chain uses TRBV4-1 and TRBJ2-4; D perhaps matches TRBD1 (6 bases). The germline CDR1 and CDR2 sequences are MGHRA and YSYEKL. The V gene lost 2 bases and the J gene lost 2 bases, with 10 bases spanning the gap. The CDR3 consists of 15 residues. In nucleotides, the CDR3 is TGCGCCAGCAGCCAACCTACAGGGACCAAAAACATTCAGTACTTC. This codes for CASSQPTGTKNIQYF.

This sequence joins TRBV7-2 and TRBJ2-7; 10 bases match TRBD1. Looked up from germline, CDR1 is SGHTA and CDR2 is FQGNSA. The CDR3 loop spans 11 amino acids. The CDR3, as DNA: TGTGGGGACAGGGGTGTCTACGAGCAGTACTTC. This translates into CGDRGVYEQYF.

The rearrangement uses TRBV19 and TRBJ1-2, with TRBD1 matching over 8 bases. Germline CDR1 LNHDA, CDR2 SQIVND (reference sequence). The CDR3 spans 18 residues. The ends lost 3 bases at V and 4 bases at J; junction bases unmatched: 16. CDR3 DNA sequence: TGTGCCAGTAGTATGGCCCTTCGGAGTAGGACAGGGTTCTATGGCTACACCTTC. This sequence encodes CASSMALRSRTGFYGYTF. Combining the CDR3 with reference TRBV19 and TRBJ1-2 gives the whole variable domain DGGITQSPKYLFRKEGQNVTLSCEQNLNHDAMYWYRQDPGQGLRLIYYSQIVNDFQKGDIAEGYSVSREKKESFPLTVTSAQKNPTAFYLCASSMALRSRTGFYGYTFGSGTRLTVV.

The chain has TRBV5-1 and TRBJ1-6; 8 bases are a match to TRBD1. Germline V CDR1 and CDR2: SGHRS, YFSETQ. V was clipped by 3 bases and J by 2 bases; unmatched bases: 1. The CDR3 is 15 amino acids. CDR3 in amino acids: CASSSGQAYNSPLHF. In DNA, the CDR3 is TGCGCCAGCAGCTCGGGACAGGCCTATAATTCACCCCTCCACTTT.

V usage is TRBV6-5 and J usage is TRBJ1-5, with 7 nucleotides matching TRBD1. Per the germline V gene, CDR1 is MNHEY and CDR2 is SVGAGI. Trimming at V came to 8 bases and at J to 5 bases, leaving 12 bases not matched to a gene. CDR3 length: 15 amino acids. The CDR3 protein is CASCRDRPGDQPQHF. The CDR3 DNA is TGTGCCAGCTGCCGGGACAGACCTGGGGATCAGCCCCAGCATTTT.

This chain connects TRBV11-2 to TRBJ2-5; 10 bases line up with TRBD2. V shed 1 base and J 5 bases; nucleotides not matched to a gene: 4. CDR1 and CDR2 (germline): SGHAT, FQNNGV. This CDR3 is built from 15 residues. CDR3 coding DNA: TGTGCCAGCAGCTTAGTTTCTAGCGGGGGTGAGACCCAGTACTTC. This encodes CASSLVSSGGETQYF.

This clone was observed a few times. This rearrangement joins TRBV21-1 to TRBJ2-7; the table's D call of TRBD1 was not tested on the DNA. TRBV21-1 is listed as a pseudogene. This CDR3 is built from 12 residues. The DNA of the CDR3 is TGTGCCAGGGACAGTAGCTCCTACGAGCAGTACTTC. This sequence encodes CARDSSSYEQYF.

V usage is TRBV4-1 and J usage is TRBJ1-6, with 7 bases lining up with TRBD1. CDR1 is MGHRA and CDR2 is YSYEKL in the germline V gene. V was clipped by 4 bases and J by 5 bases; unmatched bases: 11. CDR3 size: 17 residues. CDR3: CASSPRDRPKDNSPLHF. The CDR3, as DNA: TGCGCCAGCAGCCCCCGGGACAGACCAAAGGATAATTCACCCCTCCACTTT.

This clone was observed once. This rearrangement joins TRBV2 to TRBJ2-7; 7 bases map to TRBD2. Trimming took 8 bases from V and 0 from J; bases not matched to a gene: 4. Germline-derived CDR1 and CDR2 are SNHLY and FYNNEI. The CDR3 runs to 13 residues. The CDR3 coding sequence is TGTGCCAGCTTCGGGGGGAGCTCCTACGAGCAGTACTTC. Translating it yields CASFGGSSYEQYF.

V and J are TRBV4-2 and TRBJ2-3; 8 bases line up with TRBD2. Germline V gives CDR1 LGHNA, CDR2 YNFKEQ. The CDR3 is 17 amino acids. V lost 4 bases, J lost 0 bases, and 9 bases stayed unmatched. CDR3 bases: TGTGCCAGCAGCCGGAACACGGGGGGGGAGAGCACAGATACGCAGTATTTT. Translating it yields CASSRNTGGESTDTQYF.

The chain recombines TRBV7-9 with TRBJ1-5; 7 bases agree with TRBD1. Trimming removed 0 bases from V and 4 bases from J; junction bases left unmatched: 3. Germline-derived CDR1 and CDR2 are SEHNR and FQNEAQ (reference sequence). The CDR3 length is 15 residues. CDR3 sequence (DNA): TGTGCCAGCAGCTTAGCCGGGACAGAGAATCAGCCCCAGCATTTT. Amino acids: CASSLAGTENQPQHF.

The chain employs TRBV19 and TRBJ2-7, with TRBD2 matching 8 bases. The CDR3 runs 15 residues. V was clipped by 6 bases and J by 2 bases; unmatched bases: 9. Germline CDR1 and CDR2: LNHDA and SQIVND (reference sequence). The CDR3 is CASSSAGATTYEQYF. CDR3 sequence (DNA): TGTGCCAGTAGCTCAGCGGGGGCCACCACCTACGAGCAGTACTTC.

This rearrangement joins TRBV29-1 to TRBJ2-5, with a weak D call TRBD1 (5 bases). Looked up from germline, CDR1 is SQVTM and CDR2 is ANQGSEA. V lost 4 bases and J lost 2, with 11 bases in between. The length of the CDR3 is 13 residues. The CDR3 here is CSVAGHLQETQYF. The CDR3, as DNA: TGCAGCGTTGCTGGACATCTACAAGAGACCCAGTACTTC.

The chain carries TRBV6-5 and TRBJ1-2; 10 bases fit TRBD1. The trim removed 6 bases at V and 2 bases at J, leaving 3 bases unmatched. The length of the CDR3 is 14 residues. The germline V gene encodes CDR1 MNHEY and CDR2 SVGAGI. The CDR3 DNA follows: TGTGCCAGCAGGACGACAGGGGGCAACTATGGCTACACCTTC. This codes for CASRTTGGNYGYTF.

This chain uses TRBV6-5 with TRBJ1-6; TRBD1 aligns across 7 bases. Germline values: CDR1 MNHEY, CDR2 SVGAGI. The CDR3 is 12 residues long. Trimming cost V 6 bases and J 15 bases; bases outside gene matches: 8. The CDR3 DNA follows: TGTGCCAGCAGCCGAGACAGGGATCACCTCCACTTT. This encodes CASSRDRDHLHF.

V usage is TRBV29-1 and J usage is TRBJ1-2; D gene uncertain. CDR1 and CDR2 (germline): SQVTM, ANQGSEA. The CDR3 runs to 12 residues. The V end lost 8 bases, the J end lost 0 bases, and 10 bases lay between the germline ends. The CDR3 loop is CSNRRANYGYTF. The DNA of the CDR3 is TGCAGCAATAGGAGAGCTAACTATGGCTACACCTTC.

The chain is built from TRBV5-1 and TRBJ2-1, with 8 nucleotides matching TRBD2. J was trimmed by 7 bases and V by 5 bases; bases with no gene match: 8. This CDR3 has 14 amino acids. Germline V gene data show CDR1 as SGHRS and CDR2 as YFSETQ. CDR3: CASSRVAGTNEQFF. The CDR3 region has the DNA TGCGCCAGCAGTCGGGTAGCGGGGACGAATGAGCAGTTCTTC.